The rows below give T cell receptor beta chains drawn from one sample of a study of blood T cell repertoires in COVID-19. TCRdb keeps only in-frame clones here, not all; method: immunoSEQ multiplex PCR. The table has a few hundred thousand clones, 84% seen once. Input material: peripheral blood. All receptors derive from a man aged 35 to 55 who had recovered from COVID-19. Both conserved end residues are part of each CDR3.

J,V,CDR3
TRBJ1-6,TRBV21-1,CASSIGQLSSPLLNSPLHF
TRBJ1-1,TRBV9,CASSPGTGPNTEAFF
TRBJ1-1,TRBV7-2,CASSLKGRGEAFF
TRBJ2-7,TRBV30,CAWRRDSSSYEQYF
TRBJ1-5,TRBV6-1,CASSEREDQPQHF
TRBJ2-7,TRBV19,CASSTEGLYEQYF
TRBJ1-4,TRBV19,CASSALGNEKLFF
TRBJ1-4,TRBV6-5,CASKPTATNEKLFF
TRBJ2-3,TRBV5-4,CASSLGRGTDTQYF
TRBJ2-1,TRBV19,CASSLRRNEQFF
TRBJ1-1,TRBV5-1,CASRFQMNTEAFF
TRBJ1-2,TRBV9,CASSRGGQGDGYTF
TRBJ2-3,TRBV27,CASLSRDTTDTQYF
TRBJ1-6,TRBV7-9,CASRPDGANSPLHF
TRBJ2-1,TRBV2,CASTTDRLKQFF
TRBJ1-1,TRBV6-5,CASSYSWSPMNTEAFF
TRBJ1-6,TRBV15,CATSRGGQRSASPLHF
TRBJ2-7,TRBV7-2,CASSLLSGAYEQYF
TRBJ2-5,TRBV6-5,CASAVPAGETQYF